The rows below give T cell receptor beta chains drawn from one sample of a study of Ad26.COV2.S vaccination and SARS-CoV-2 variants. TCRdb's table, derived via immunoSEQ multiplex PCR, lists solely in-frame clones and lacks some. This table holds 320,000 or so clones, roughly 90% found once. The specimen comprised peripheral blood, sampled in a trial of Ad26.COV2.S vaccine versus placebo. Every receptor here comes from a person aged 18-65 years who received the Ad26.COV2.S COVID-19 vaccine or a placebo. Both conserved end residues are part of each CDR3. D genes are given only for firm matches. Part of the rows lack a size; the others show once, few, many or a class for expanded clones.

V,J,size,D,DNA,CDR3
TRBV2,TRBJ2-2,.,.,TGTGCCAGCATGTCATCAGGGTCCGTTACCGGGGAGCTGTTTTTT,CASMSSGSVTGELFF
TRBV6-5,TRBJ2-2,.,TRBD1,TGTGCCAGCAGGCGGGACAGGGGGACCGGGGAGCTGTTTTTT,CASRRDRGTGELFF
TRBV28,TRBJ1-2,.,.,TGTGCCAGCAGTTTATGGACGGAACACTATGGCTACACCTTC,CASSLWTEHYGYTF
TRBV28,TRBJ1-6,.,.,TGTGCCAGCAGTTTGAGTTTCATTTCACCCCTCCACTTT,CASSLSFISPLHF
TRBV5-1,TRBJ2-3,.,.,TGCGCCAGCAGCTTGACGGTCGGACTCAATCCGGATACGCAGTATTTT,CASSLTVGLNPDTQYF
TRBV4-1,TRBJ1-5,.,.,TGCGCCAGCAGCCCCCGGGACACTAGTGGAGTATATAGCAATCAGCCCCAGCATTTT,CASSPRDTSGVYSNQPQHF
TRBV5-4,TRBJ1-1,.,.,TGTGCCAGCAGCCCCTTTTTAGGCGGCGGGGCCACTGAAGCTTTCTTT,CASSPFLGGGATEAFF
TRBV11-2,TRBJ2-7,.,.,TGTGCCAGCAGCCCTATTCCCGCCGGGGGTCCCTACGAGCAGTACTTC,CASSPIPAGGPYEQYF
TRBV5-4,TRBJ1-2,.,.,TGTGCCAGCAGCTTGGGGCAGGCTCGTTTTAACTATGGCTACACCTTC,CASSLGQARFNYGYTF
TRBV27,TRBJ1-5,.,.,TGTGCCAGCAGTTTATCTGTGTCTGTGGACAATCAGCCCCAGCATTTT,CASSLSVSVDNQPQHF
TRBV7-9,TRBJ2-1,.,TRBD1,TGTGCCAGCAGCCGGGACAGATCCAATGAGCAGTTCTTC,CASSRDRSNEQFF
TRBV6-5,TRBJ1-4,.,TRBD1,TGTGCCAGCAGTTACATCTCAGGGGGCAGCCAGGAAAAACTGTTTTTT,CASSYISGGSQEKLFF
TRBV28,TRBJ2-3,.,.,TGTGCCAGCAGTTTATCGGGGACCTTTAGCACAGATACGCAGTATTTT,CASSLSGTFSTDTQYF
TRBV14,TRBJ2-5,.,.,TGTGCCAGCAGATTTAGGAAGACCCAGTACTTC,CASRFRKTQYF
TRBV6-2/TRBV6-3,TRBJ2-2,.,.,TGTGCCAGCAGTTACAAGCGGACGAACACCGGGGAGCTGTTTTTT,CASSYKRTNTGELFF
TRBV6-5,TRBJ1-2,.,TRBD1,TGTGCCAGCAGTTACTCCTGGTCAGGGGGCGGCTATGGCTACACCTTC,CASSYSWSGGGYGYTF
TRBV24-1,TRBJ1-2,.,TRBD1,TGTGCCACCAGTGATTTACGTTCGGGACAGGGTAACTATGGCTACACCTTC,CATSDLRSGQGNYGYTF
TRBV7-6,TRBJ2-2,.,.,TGTGCCAGCAGCTTATGGACTACCCAGACCGGGGAGCTGTTTTTT,CASSLWTTQTGELFF
TRBV15,TRBJ1-1,.,.,TGTGCCACCAGCTTAACGAACGAAGCTTTCTTT,CATSLTNEAFF
TRBV6-2/TRBV6-3,TRBJ1-2,.,.,TGTGCCAGCAGTTACTCGATTGGGACAAACACTTTTGGCTACACCTTC,CASSYSIGTNTFGYTF
TRBV19,TRBJ1-2,once,.,TGTGCCAGTAGTGCTCAACAGCTGGGTGGCTACACCTTC,CASSAQQLGGYTF
TRBV9,TRBJ2-3,.,TRBD2,TGTGCCAGCAGCGCCCCCGCGGCGGGAGCGGATACGCAGTATTTT,CASSAPAAGADTQYF
TRBV11-2,TRBJ2-3,.,TRBD1,TGTGCCAGCAGCTGGGGACAGGGGGGCGCAGATACGCAGTATTTT,CASSWGQGGADTQYF
TRBV7-9,TRBJ2-7,.,.,TGTGCCAGCACCTCCGGGGGCCTCCACGAGCAGTACTTC,CASTSGGLHEQYF
TRBV27,TRBJ2-7,.,TRBD1,TGTGCCAGCAGTTTGGGGACAGAAGTATTCTACGAGCAGTACTTC,CASSLGTEVFYEQYF
TRBV9,TRBJ2-3,.,.,TGTGCCAGCAGCGTAATGGGGGGCGCAGATACGCAGTATTTT,CASSVMGGADTQYF
TRBV4-1,TRBJ2-5,.,.,TGCGCCAGCAGCGTAGCGGAGTACCAAGAGACCCAGTACTTC,CASSVAEYQETQYF
TRBV9,TRBJ1-5,.,.,TGTGCCAGCAGCCGGGACACAAGCAATCAGCCCCAGCATTTT,CASSRDTSNQPQHF
TRBV24-1,TRBJ2-5,.,TRBD2,TGTGCCACCAGTGAACCCGGGAGGGAGACCCAGTACTTC,CATSEPGRETQYF
TRBV6-6,TRBJ1-4,.,.,TGTGCCAGCAGTCCCGGGCGAAAGCTCCGGGGAGAAAAACTGTTTTTT,CASSPGRKLRGEKLFF
TRBV30,TRBJ2-2,.,.,TGTGCCTGGAGTTCTAACCCGGACCACACCGGGGAGCTGTTTTTT,CAWSSNPDHTGELFF
TRBV4-3,TRBJ1-2,.,.,TGCGCCAGCAGCCAAGATTCCTTGAACCTCTTGGTCTATGGCTACACCTTC,CASSQDSLNLLVYGYTF
TRBV30,TRBJ2-1,.,TRBD2,TGTGCCTGGAGTGTACGTAGGCTAGCGGGGGACAATGAGCAGTTCTTC,CAWSVRRLAGDNEQFF
TRBV3-1/TRBV3-2,TRBJ1-1,.,.,TGTGCCAGCAGCCTAAACGAAGCTTTCTTT,CASSLNEAFF
TRBV5-1,TRBJ2-5,.,TRBD1,TGCGCCAGCAGCTTGCCCGGGACAGGGGAGGCAGAGACCCAGTACTTC,CASSLPGTGEAETQYF
TRBV7-9,TRBJ2-5,.,TRBD1,TGTGCCAGCAGCTCCCTAAAATATAGTCTGGGACAGTATCAAGAGACCCAGTACTTC,CASSSLKYSLGQYQETQYF
TRBV3-1/TRBV3-2,TRBJ1-2,.,.,TGTGCCAGCAGCCAACGGGGTAATGGCTACACCTTC,CASSQRGNGYTF
TRBV19,TRBJ1-2,.,.,TGTGCCAGTAGTATAGACGGCAGCCTCTATGGCTACACCTTC,CASSIDGSLYGYTF
TRBV7-2,TRBJ2-5,.,.,TGTGCCAGCAGCTTAGTCGACGGGCAGACCCAGTACTTC,CASSLVDGQTQYF
TRBV5-6,TRBJ2-5,.,.,TGTGCCAGCAGCTTGGAAGAGACCCAGTACTTC,CASSLEETQYF
TRBV2,TRBJ1-4,.,TRBD1,TGTGCCAGCAGCCAGGACAGGGGGCGCAGTGAAAAACTGTTTTTT,CASSQDRGRSEKLFF
TRBV4-2,TRBJ2-1,.,.,TGTGCCAGCAGCCAGGAGGCTCTAGAGACCTACAATGAGCAGTTCTTC,CASSQEALETYNEQFF